Each of the 22 T cell receptor beta chains below was sequenced from the same sample in a study of T cell changes during pregnancy in multiple sclerosis. Clones were read by immunoSEQ multiplex PCR, and TCRdb kept only the in-frame ones, dropping some. The profile shows around 78,000 clones, about nine tenths of them singletons. Sample: peripheral blood, taken in the third trimester of pregnancy. All receptors derive from a female donor in good health, enrolled as a control in a pregnancy study.

The V call is TRBV28, the J call TRBJ2-7; D is unclear. Trimming left V 9 bases short and J 7 bases short, with 16 bases between. The CDR3 has 12 amino acids. In germline, CDR1 is MDHEN, CDR2 SYDVKM. The CDR3 reads CASLGRVKEQYF. CDR3 DNA sequence: TGTGCCAGTCTGGGTCGGGTTAAAGAGCAGTACTTC. Filled out from reference TRBV28 and TRBJ2-7, the complete variable domain reads DVKVTQSSRYLVKRTGEKVFLECVQDMDHENMFWYRQDPGLGLRLIYFSYDVKMKEKGDIPEGYSVSREKKERFSLILESASTNQTSMYLCASLGRVKEQYFGPGTRLTVT.

This clone was counted a few times. V usage is TRBV10-1 and J usage is TRBJ2-2, with D tentatively TRBD1 (6 bases). The CDR3 runs 15 residues. Trimming removed 4 bases from V and 0 bases from J, with 9 bases in between. Germline CDR1 is WNHNN and CDR2 is SYGVQD (reference sequence). The CDR3 loop reads CASSADRPNTGELFF. The CDR3 DNA sequence: TGCGCCAGCAGTGCCGACAGGCCGAACACCGGGGAGCTGTTTTTT.

This clone was recorded only once. This chain joins TRBV9 and TRBJ1-1; TRBD1 aligns across 11 bases. Trimming took 0 bases from V and 6 from J; bases not matched to a gene: 4. Germline CDR1 SGDLS, CDR2 YYNGEE. The CDR3 is made up of 15 amino acids. The CDR3 DNA is TGTGCCAGCAGCGTAGTACCGGGACAGGGGGCTGAAGCTTTCTTT. It codes for CASSVVPGQGAEAFF.

This clone occurred once. This rearrangement joins TRBV4-3 to TRBJ1-4; 12 nucleotides match TRBD1. The V and J ends lost 4 bases and 8 bases, in that order; junction bases with no gene match: 5. CDR1 is LGHNA and CDR2 is YSLEER in the germline V gene. The length of the CDR3 is 15 residues. CDR3 amino acids: CASSRDRGRGEKLFF. Here the CDR3 DNA reads TGCGCCAGCAGCCGGGACAGGGGGCGCGGGGAAAAACTGTTTTTT.

The rearrangement links TRBV4-1 to TRBJ2-1; 14 nucleotides align to TRBD2. V was clipped by 3 bases and J by 4 bases; unmatched bases: 17. CDR1 and CDR2 (germline): MGHRA, YSYEKL. There are 21 residues in the CDR3. The CDR3 coding sequence is TGCGCCAGCAGCCATCGCAGGGACAGGGGGACTAGCGGGGGAGTATACAATGAGCAGTTCTTC. Amino acid sequence: CASSHRRDRGTSGGVYNEQFF.

The V gene is TRBV19, the J gene TRBJ2-3; the match to TRBD2 covers 10 bases. The CDR3 spans 15 residues. The ends lost 7 bases at V and 5 bases at J; junction bases unmatched: 9. The germline CDR1 and CDR2 sequences are LNHDA and SQIVND (reference sequence). The CDR3 coding sequence is TGTGCCAGTAAAGGGCTAGCGGGAGTACGAGATACGCAGTATTTT. Its translation: CASKGLAGVRDTQYF. The variable domain in full, with the rest retrieved from reference TRBV19 and TRBJ2-3, is DGGITQSPKYLFRKEGQNVTLSCEQNLNHDAMYWYRQDPGQGLRLIYYSQIVNDFQKGDIAEGYSVSREKKESFPLTVTSAQKNPTAFYLCASKGLAGVRDTQYFGPGTRLTVL.

The chain joins TRBV7-9 to TRBJ1-1; tentatively, D is TRBD1 (6 bases). Germline assignment: CDR1 SEHNR and CDR2 FQNEAQ (reference sequence). The CDR3 runs to 15 residues. The V gene lost 7 bases and the J gene lost 6 bases, with 21 bases spanning the gap. The CDR3 protein is CASIAGLTGYAEAFF. Written as DNA, the CDR3 is TGTGCCAGCATCGCGGGCCTTACAGGGTACGCTGAAGCTTTCTTT. Full variable domain (missing parts from reference TRBV7-9 and TRBJ1-1): DTGVSQNPRHKITKRGQNVTFRCDPISEHNRLYWYRQTLGQGPEFLTYFQNEAQLEKSRLLSDRFSAERPKGSFSTLEIQRTEQGDSAMYLCASIAGLTGYAEAFFGQGTRLTVV.

V is TRBV4-2 and J is TRBJ2-1; D unresolved. V was shortened by 0 bases and J by 10 bases, with 7 bases between the two germline ends. The CDR3 runs to 12 residues. The V gene's germline CDR1 is LGHNA and CDR2 YNFKEQ. In DNA, the CDR3 is TGTGCCAGCAGCCAAGAAATCCGGGAGCAGTTCTTC. It yields the protein CASSQEIREQFF.

The DNA of the CDR3 is TGCAGCGTACAGGGGCTGCGGGGCGGCTACACCTTC. This codes for CSVQGLRGGYTF. The rearrangement links TRBV29-1 to TRBJ1-2; 7 bases match TRBD1. Germline V gives CDR1 SQVTM, CDR2 ANQGSEA. The J segment lost 8 bases and the V segment lost 6 bases, leaving 9 bases of the junction unmatched. This CDR3 has 12 amino acids.

The chain joins TRBV7-2 to TRBJ2-7; a weak D match, TRBD2 (6 bases). The germline gives CDR1 SGHTA, CDR2 FQGNSA. The CDR3 is 15 amino acids. V shed 3 bases and J shed 0 bases, with 12 bases lying between them. CDR3 region: CASSLGGANSYEQYF. DNA of the CDR3: TGTGCCAGCAGCTTGGGCGGGGCCAACTCCTACGAGCAGTACTTC.

The chain employs TRBV11-3 and TRBJ2-5; a possible D gene is TRBD2 (6 bases). CDR3 length equals 14 residues. CDR1 is SGHNT and CDR2 is YENEEA in the germline V gene. V lost 1 base, J lost 7 bases, and 13 bases lay in between. The CDR3 loop is CASSLGHSGGTQYF. In nucleotides, the CDR3 is TGTGCCAGCAGCTTAGGCCACTCCGGGGGGACCCAGTACTTC.

This chain uses TRBV19 with TRBJ2-2; 9 bases are a match to TRBD1. V lost 1 base and J lost 3; bases outside the gene matches: 0. CDR1 LNHDA and CDR2 SQIVND come from the germline V gene (reference sequence). The CDR3 extends over 15 amino acids. CDR3 DNA sequence: TGTGCCAGTAGTATAGGGACAGGGGACACCGGGGAGCTGTTTTTT. Translating it yields CASSIGTGDTGELFF.

This sequence joins TRBV4-3 and TRBJ1-4; D may be TRBD1 (6 bases). The CDR3 sequence is 16 residues long. The V gene's germline CDR1 is LGHNA and CDR2 YSLEER. V was clipped by 0 bases and J by 4 bases, with 12 bases between them. CDR3: CASSQDGRGGNEKLFF. The DNA of the CDR3 is TGCGCCAGCAGCCAAGACGGCAGGGGCGGTAATGAAAAACTGTTTTTT.

CDR3 region: CASELWEISNQPQHF. DNA of the CDR3: TGTGCCAGCGAGCTCTGGGAGATTAGCAATCAGCCCCAGCATTTT. This chain links TRBV6-1 with TRBJ1-5; D gene uncertain. The germline V and J ends were trimmed by 8 bases and 0 bases, with 14 bases remaining between them. The CDR3 consists of 15 residues. Germline CDR1 reads MNHNS; CDR2 reads SASEGT.

This chain connects TRBV9 to TRBJ2-1; 9 bases line up with TRBD2. Looked up from germline, CDR1 is SGDLS and CDR2 is YYNGEE. Germline trimming cut 5 bases from V and 8 bases from J; bases unmatched to any gene: 11. The CDR3 runs 15 residues. The CDR3: CASSYSGLASDEQFF. The CDR3 DNA reads as TGTGCCAGCAGTTACTCGGGACTAGCTAGCGATGAGCAGTTCTTC.

The chain recombines TRBV10-3 with TRBJ1-1; 8 nucleotides agree with TRBD1. Per the germline V gene, CDR1 is ENHRY and CDR2 is SYGVKD. CDR3 size: 13 residues. After removal of 6 bases from V and 4 bases from J, the junction contained 4 bases not matched to a gene. The CDR3 nucleotides read TGTGCCATCAGCTTCCAGGGGGCCACTGAAGCTTTCTTT. It specifies CAISFQGATEAFF.

CDR3 sequence reads: CASSRSGFTDTQYF. CDR3 nucleotide sequence: TGTGCCAGCAGTCGATCAGGGTTCACAGATACGCAGTATTTT. The V and J genes are TRBV27 and TRBJ2-3; D is possibly TRBD1 (5 bases). V was shortened by 5 bases and J by 2 bases, with 11 bases between the two germline ends. CDR3 length: 14 amino acids. Per the germline V gene, CDR1 is MNHEY and CDR2 is SMNVEV (reference sequence).

The V and J genes are TRBV6-4 and TRBJ1-6; 9 bases match TRBD1. V gave up 10 bases and J gave up 9 bases; unmatched junction bases: 10. Germline V gives CDR1 MRHNA, CDR2 SNTAGT. The CDR3 length is 14 residues. The CDR3 region is CATGTGTGSSPLHF. Written as DNA, the CDR3 is TGTGCCACCGGTACCGGGACAGGGAGTTCACCCCTCCACTTT.

This chain links TRBV11-3 with TRBJ2-1, with D tentatively TRBD2 (5 bases). The CDR3 totals 13 residues. The V end lost 1 base, the J end lost 9 bases, and 10 bases lay between the germline ends. CDR1 SGHNT and CDR2 YENEEA come from the germline V gene. The CDR3 loop reads CASSLVRGGEQFF. CDR3 DNA: TGTGCCAGCAGCTTAGTACGGGGTGGTGAGCAGTTCTTC.

The chain carries TRBV18 and TRBJ1-2, with 9 bases identical to TRBD1. The V gene end was trimmed by 2 bases and the J gene end by 6 bases; junction bases not matched to a gene: 7. The CDR3 extends over 15 amino acids. The germline V gene has CDR1 KGHSH and CDR2 LQKENI. The CDR3 nucleotides read TGTGCCAGCTCACCAGGACAGGGGCGCGAGGATGGCTACACCTTC. Translation: CASSPGQGREDGYTF.

V usage is TRBV6-1 and J usage is TRBJ2-3, with 8 bases identical to TRBD2. CDR3 length: 18 residues. CDR1 MNHNS and CDR2 SASEGT come from the germline V gene. The junction had 10 bases not matched to a gene; V was cut back by 0 bases and J by 2 bases. The CDR3 here is CASSEAVKAGGYTDTQYF. The CDR3 bases are TGTGCCAGCAGTGAAGCCGTCAAGGCGGGGGGTTACACAGATACGCAGTATTTT.

The V gene is TRBV4-2, the J gene TRBJ2-5; 9 bases match TRBD2. Germline V lookup: CDR1 LGHNA, CDR2 YNFKEQ. The CDR3 extends over 16 amino acids. V gave up 5 bases and J gave up 5 bases; unmatched junction bases: 12. DNA of the CDR3: TGTGCCAGCAGCTACAGGTCAGCGGGGGGCATGGAGACCCAGTACTTC. Encoded protein: CASSYRSAGGMETQYF.